Below are 17 T cell receptor beta chains sequenced from a single sample in a study of T cell responses to AZD1222 COVID-19 vaccine. Profiled with immunoSEQ multiplex PCR; TCRdb holds only in-frame clones, not every one. The top ten clones hold approximately 7% of a sample with just over 150,000 clones, roughly nine tenths of them seen once. The material sequenced was peripheral blood, taken after recovery from COVID-19. All receptors derive from an adult who had recovered from COVID-19.

The chain employs TRBV5-6 and TRBJ1-2; D is unclear. Germline CDR1 reads SGHDT; CDR2 reads YYEEEE. CDR3 size: 12 residues. Trimming stripped 4 bases from V and 7 bases from J, with 11 bases between. The CDR3 loop reads CASSLPVGGYTF. The DNA for the CDR3 is TGTGCCAGCAGCCTACCCGTGGGTGGCTACACCTTC.

The chain links TRBV4-3 to TRBJ1-5; D gene ambiguous. The CDR3 consists of 16 residues. The germline V and J ends were trimmed by 0 bases and 0 bases, with 9 bases remaining between them. Germline CDR1 reads LGHNA; CDR2 reads YSLEER. CDR3 loop: CASSQDRVVSNQPQHF. As DNA, the CDR3 is TGCGCCAGCAGCCAAGATCGGGTAGTTAGCAATCAGCCCCAGCATTTT.

The chain carries TRBV25-1 and TRBJ1-1; D unresolved. The germline V gene encodes CDR1 MGHDK and CDR2 SYGVNS. V was cut by 3 bases and J by 4 bases, with 15 bases left in between. The CDR3 is made up of 15 amino acids. In nucleotides, the CDR3 is TGTGCCAGCAGTGAGAATAGGTGGGGTCCCACTGAAGCTTTCTTT. Encoded protein: CASSENRWGPTEAFF.

The J gene is TRBJ2-3, the V gene TRBV6-1, with unresolved D. CDR3 length equals 15 residues. Germline loops: CDR1 MNHNS, CDR2 SASEGT. The V end lost 2 bases, the J end lost 2 bases, and 11 bases lay between the germline ends. This CDR3 reads CASSEYDLFTDTQYF. DNA for the CDR3: TGTGCCAGCAGTGAATATGACTTATTCACAGATACGCAGTATTTT.

The V and J genes are TRBV7-8 and TRBJ2-2; D not certain. The CDR3 has 12 amino acids. Germline CDR1 reads SGHVS; CDR2 reads FQNEAQ. V dropped 4 bases and J dropped 6 bases, with 6 bases sitting between them. The CDR3, as DNA: TGTGCCAGCAGCTCCTCAGCCGGGGAGCTGTTTTTT. It yields the protein CASSSSAGELFF.

CDR3 coding DNA: TGTGCCAGCTCCACAGGGGGTGAAAATTCACCCCTCCACTTT. Translated, it gives CASSTGGENSPLHF. This chain links TRBV6-5 with TRBJ1-6, with 8 bases fitting TRBD1. Germline V gene data show CDR1 as MNHEY and CDR2 as SVGAGI. The length of the CDR3 is 14 residues. Unmatched junction bases numbered 7, after V lost 8 bases and J lost 7 bases.

The chain is built from TRBV7-2 and TRBJ1-2; weak D call: TRBD1 (6 bases). The length of the CDR3 is 15 residues. Between the trimmed V and J ends, which lost 2 bases and 1 base, there was a span of 11 bases. Germline V gene sequence: CDR1 SGHTA, CDR2 FQGNSA. DNA for the CDR3: TGTGCCAGCAGCTTATCCGGGGGCGATAACTATGGCTACACCTTC. This encodes CASSLSGGDNYGYTF.

CDR3 sequence (DNA): TGTGCCAGCAGCGCTCTCGGTCGTGTCGGGGAGCTGTTTTTT. Protein product: CASSALGRVGELFF. The V call is TRBV28, the J call TRBJ2-2; D call uncertain. CDR3 length: 14 amino acids. CDR1 and CDR2 (germline): MDHEN, SYDVKM. Trimming shortened V by 6 bases and J by 7 bases, and 15 bases separated the two germline ends.

V is TRBV18 and J is TRBJ1-2, with D tentatively TRBD1 (6 bases). Trimming took off 5 bases at V and 5 bases at J, with 12 bases between the two ends. Germline CDR1 reads KGHSH; CDR2 reads LQKENI. There are 13 residues in the CDR3. CDR3 DNA: TGTGCCAGCTCAGAGGGGGATCCTTATGGCTACACCTTC. Its protein product is CASSEGDPYGYTF.

The rearrangement joins TRBV9 to TRBJ2-3, with 10 bases matching TRBD1. CDR1 SGDLS and CDR2 YYNGEE come from the germline V gene. CDR3 length: 16 amino acids. The ends lost 4 bases at V and 6 bases at J; junction bases unmatched: 11. In nucleotides, the CDR3 is TGTGCCAGCAGCCAAGGACAGGGGGTGGTGTTGGATACGCAGTATTTT. Residues: CASSQGQGVVLDTQYF.

The V and J genes are TRBV9 and TRBJ2-1; 7 positions agree with TRBD2. The CDR3 sequence is 15 residues long. From germline, CDR1 is SGDLS and CDR2 YYNGEE. Losses at the gene ends were 4 bases for V and 4 bases for J; bases not matched to a gene: 8. CDR3 residues: CASSSRGDSYNEQFF. In nucleotides, the CDR3 is TGTGCCAGCAGCTCCCGGGGGGACTCGTACAATGAGCAGTTCTTC.

The chain has TRBV11-2 and TRBJ1-4; no clear D gene. The germline gives CDR1 SGHAT, CDR2 FQNNGV. The CDR3 has 15 residues. Between the trimmed V and J ends, which lost 3 bases and 1 base, there was a span of 9 bases. CDR3 residues: CASSFRGLTNEKLFF. The CDR3 coding sequence is TGTGCCAGCAGCTTCCGAGGTTTAACTAATGAAAAACTGTTTTTT.

The chain employs TRBV2 and TRBJ1-2; D not certain. Trimming pared 1 base from V and 4 bases from J, leaving 4 bases between. Germline CDR1 SNHLY, CDR2 FYNNEI. This CDR3 comprises 12 residues. This CDR3 reads CASSEGGYGYTF. Here the CDR3 DNA reads TGTGCCAGCAGTGAAGGGGGCTATGGCTACACCTTC.

The chain has TRBV19 and TRBJ1-5, with no clear D. Germline values: CDR1 LNHDA, CDR2 SQIVND (reference sequence). V gave up 7 bases and J gave up 0 bases, with 22 bases separating them. The CDR3 spans 18 residues. The CDR3, as DNA: TGTGCCAGTAAACCTCGGGCAAGTTCAGGCAATAGCAATCAGCCCCAGCATTTT. Translating gives CASKPRASSGNSNQPQHF.

The chain combines TRBV3-1 (or the pseudogene TRBV3-2) with TRBJ2-3, with 9 nucleotides matching TRBD2. This CDR3 comprises 16 residues. Germline CDR1 and CDR2: LGHDT and YNNKEL (reference sequence). V shed 1 base and J 6 bases; nucleotides not matched to a gene: 8. In nucleotides, the CDR3 is TGTGCCAGCAGCCAAGTCCCGCGGGGGGGCGGGGATACGCAGTATTTT. Translated: CASSQVPRGGGDTQYF.

V gene TRBV12-5 combines with J gene TRBJ1-5, with D unclear. The germline V and J ends were trimmed by 7 bases and 9 bases, with 16 bases remaining between them. The CDR3 length is 13 residues. Germline CDR1 is LGHNT and CDR2 is FRNRAP. CDR3 in amino acids: CASAFDQRRPQHF. CDR3 coding DNA: TGTGCTAGTGCTTTCGATCAGAGGCGGCCCCAGCATTTT.

The chain uses TRBV6-5 and TRBJ1-6; D is ambiguous. Trimming took off 6 bases at V and 6 bases at J, with 12 bases between the two ends. CDR3 length equals 14 residues. Per the germline V gene, CDR1 is MNHEY and CDR2 is SVGAGI. The CDR3 DNA follows: TGTGCCAGCAGAGGCTGGTTTGGTAATTCACCCCTCCACTTT. Translated, it gives CASRGWFGNSPLHF.